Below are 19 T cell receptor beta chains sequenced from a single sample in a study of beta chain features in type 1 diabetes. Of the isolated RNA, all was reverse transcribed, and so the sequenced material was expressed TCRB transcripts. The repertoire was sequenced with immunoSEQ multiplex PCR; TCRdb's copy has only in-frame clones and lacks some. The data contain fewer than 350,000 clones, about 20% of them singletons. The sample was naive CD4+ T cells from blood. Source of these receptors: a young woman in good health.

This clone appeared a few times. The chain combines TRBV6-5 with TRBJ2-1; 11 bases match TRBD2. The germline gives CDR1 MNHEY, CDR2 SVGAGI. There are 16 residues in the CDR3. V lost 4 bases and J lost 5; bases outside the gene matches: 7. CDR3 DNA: TGTGCCAGCAGTTCCCTTAGCGGGAGGGTTGACAATGAGCAGTTCTTC. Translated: CASSSLSGRVDNEQFF.

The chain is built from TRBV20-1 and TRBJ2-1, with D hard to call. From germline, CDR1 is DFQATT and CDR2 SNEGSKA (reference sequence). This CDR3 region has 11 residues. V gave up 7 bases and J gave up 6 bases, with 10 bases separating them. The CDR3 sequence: CSVAVSNEQFF. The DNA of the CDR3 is TGCAGTGTGGCTGTCAGCAATGAGCAGTTCTTC.

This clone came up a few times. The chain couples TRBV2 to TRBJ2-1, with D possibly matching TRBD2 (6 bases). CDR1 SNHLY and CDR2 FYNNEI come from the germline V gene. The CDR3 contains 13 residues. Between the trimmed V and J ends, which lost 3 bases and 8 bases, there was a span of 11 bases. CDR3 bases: TGTGCCAGCAGTGACTGGCGGGGCGATGAGCAGTTCTTC. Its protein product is CASSDWRGDEQFF.

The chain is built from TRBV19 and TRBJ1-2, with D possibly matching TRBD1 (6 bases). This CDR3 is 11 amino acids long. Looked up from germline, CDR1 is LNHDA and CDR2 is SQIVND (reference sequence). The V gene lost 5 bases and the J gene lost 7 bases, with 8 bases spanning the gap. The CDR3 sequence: CASSGQRGYTF. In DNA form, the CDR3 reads TGTGCCAGTAGTGGACAGCGTGGCTACACCTTC.

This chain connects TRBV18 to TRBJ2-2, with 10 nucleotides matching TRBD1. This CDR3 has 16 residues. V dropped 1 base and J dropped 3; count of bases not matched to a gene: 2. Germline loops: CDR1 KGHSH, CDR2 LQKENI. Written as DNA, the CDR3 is TGTGCCAGCTCACCACGGGACAGGGGAGACACCGGGGAGCTGTTTTTT. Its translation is CASSPRDRGDTGELFF. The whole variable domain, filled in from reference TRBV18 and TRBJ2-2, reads NAGVMQNPRHLVRRRGQEARLRCSPMKGHSHVYWYRQLPEEGLKFMVYLQKENIIDESGMPKERFSAEFPKEGPSILRIQQVVRGDSAAYFCASSPRDRGDTGELFFGEGSRLTVL.

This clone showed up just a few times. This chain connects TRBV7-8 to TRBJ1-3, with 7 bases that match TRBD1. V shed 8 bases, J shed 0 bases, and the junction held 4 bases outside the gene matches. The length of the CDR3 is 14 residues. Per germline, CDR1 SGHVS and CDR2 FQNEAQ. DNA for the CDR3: TGTGCCAGCTTGGGACAGACCTCTGGAAACACCATATATTTT. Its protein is CASLGQTSGNTIYF.

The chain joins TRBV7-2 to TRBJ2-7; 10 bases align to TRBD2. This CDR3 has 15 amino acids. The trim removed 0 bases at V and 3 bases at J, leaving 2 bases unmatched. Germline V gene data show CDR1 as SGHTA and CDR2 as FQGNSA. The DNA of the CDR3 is TGTGCCAGCAGCTTAGCAGCGGGGGGGCACTACGAGCAGTACTTC. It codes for CASSLAAGGHYEQYF.

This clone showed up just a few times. The CDR3 loop is CASRSRNEQYF. The DNA of the CDR3 is TGTGCCAGCAGAAGCAGGAACGAGCAGTACTTC. The chain recombines TRBV19 with TRBJ2-7; D unclear. CDR3 length: 11 residues. The germline V gene encodes CDR1 LNHDA and CDR2 SQIVND (reference sequence). V lost 9 bases and J lost 5, with 11 bases in between.

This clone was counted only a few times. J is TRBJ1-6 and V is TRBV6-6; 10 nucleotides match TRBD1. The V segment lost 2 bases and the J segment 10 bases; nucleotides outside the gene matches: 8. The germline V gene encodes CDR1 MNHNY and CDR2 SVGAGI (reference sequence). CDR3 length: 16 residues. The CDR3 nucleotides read TGTGCCAGCAGTTACGCGCTTGGACAGGGGGAATCACCCCTCCACTTT. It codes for CASSYALGQGESPLHF.

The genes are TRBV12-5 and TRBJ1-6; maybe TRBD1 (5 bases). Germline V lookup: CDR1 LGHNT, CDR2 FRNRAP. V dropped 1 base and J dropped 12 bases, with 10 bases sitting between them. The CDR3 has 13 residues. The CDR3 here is CASGLAAGGPLHF. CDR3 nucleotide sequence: TGTGCTAGTGGTTTGGCCGCCGGGGGACCCCTCCACTTT.

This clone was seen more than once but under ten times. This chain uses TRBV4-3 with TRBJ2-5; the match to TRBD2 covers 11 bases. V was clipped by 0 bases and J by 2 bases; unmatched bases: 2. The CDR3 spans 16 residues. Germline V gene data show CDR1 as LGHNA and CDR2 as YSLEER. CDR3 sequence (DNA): TGCGCCAGCAGCCAAGATGCTAGCGGGGGGCAAGAGACCCAGTACTTC. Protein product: CASSQDASGGQETQYF.

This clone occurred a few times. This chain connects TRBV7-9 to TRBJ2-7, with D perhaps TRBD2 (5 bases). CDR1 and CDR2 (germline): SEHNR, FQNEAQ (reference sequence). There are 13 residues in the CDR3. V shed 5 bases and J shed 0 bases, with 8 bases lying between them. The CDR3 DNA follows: TGTGCCAGCAGCCGGACTCTCTCCTACGAGCAGTACTTC. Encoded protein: CASSRTLSYEQYF.

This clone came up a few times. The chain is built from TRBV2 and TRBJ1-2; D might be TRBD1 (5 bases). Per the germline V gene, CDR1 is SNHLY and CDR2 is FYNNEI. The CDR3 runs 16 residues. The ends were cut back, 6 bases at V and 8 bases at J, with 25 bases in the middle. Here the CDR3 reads CASSETDLRSGSGYTF. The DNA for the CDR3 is TGTGCCAGCAGCGAAACGGACCTGCGCTCAGGGTCGGGCTACACCTTC. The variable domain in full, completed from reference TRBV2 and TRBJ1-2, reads EPEVTQTPSHQVTQMGQEVILRCVPISNHLYFYWYRQILGQKVEFLVSFYNNEISEKSEIFDDQFSVERPDGSNFTLKIRSTKLEDSAMYFCASSETDLRSGSGYTFGSGTRLTVV.

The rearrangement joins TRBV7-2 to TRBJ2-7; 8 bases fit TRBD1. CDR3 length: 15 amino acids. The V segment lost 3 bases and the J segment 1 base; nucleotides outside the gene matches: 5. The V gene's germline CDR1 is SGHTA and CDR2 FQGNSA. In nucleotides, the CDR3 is TGTGCCAGCAGCTTCAGGGGGCGCGGATCCTACGAGCAGTACTTC. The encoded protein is CASSFRGRGSYEQYF.

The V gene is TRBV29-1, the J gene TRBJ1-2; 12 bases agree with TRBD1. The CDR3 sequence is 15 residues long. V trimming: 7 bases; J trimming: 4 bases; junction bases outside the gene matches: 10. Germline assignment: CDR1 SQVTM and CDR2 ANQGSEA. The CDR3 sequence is CSAQGTGGAGYGYTF. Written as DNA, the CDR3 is TGCAGCGCTCAGGGGACAGGGGGCGCAGGCTATGGCTACACCTTC.

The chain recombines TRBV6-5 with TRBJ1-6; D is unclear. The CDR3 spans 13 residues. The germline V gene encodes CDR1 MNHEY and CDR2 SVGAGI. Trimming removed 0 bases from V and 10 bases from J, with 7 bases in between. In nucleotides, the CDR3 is TGTGCCAGCAGTTACTCGGAGGGCTCACCCCTCCACTTT. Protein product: CASSYSEGSPLHF.

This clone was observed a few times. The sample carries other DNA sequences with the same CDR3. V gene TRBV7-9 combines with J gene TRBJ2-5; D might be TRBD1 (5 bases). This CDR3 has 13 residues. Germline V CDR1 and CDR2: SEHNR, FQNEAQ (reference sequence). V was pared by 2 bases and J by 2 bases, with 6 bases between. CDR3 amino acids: CASSLQGQETQYF. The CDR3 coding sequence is TGTGCCAGCAGCTTACAGGGACAAGAGACCCAGTACTTC. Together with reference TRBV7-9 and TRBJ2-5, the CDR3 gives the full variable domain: DTGVSQNPRHKITKRGQNVTFRCDPISEHNRLYWYRQTLGQGPEFLTYFQNEAQLEKSRLLSDRFSAERPKGSFSTLEIQRTEQGDSAMYLCASSLQGQETQYFGPGTRLLVL.

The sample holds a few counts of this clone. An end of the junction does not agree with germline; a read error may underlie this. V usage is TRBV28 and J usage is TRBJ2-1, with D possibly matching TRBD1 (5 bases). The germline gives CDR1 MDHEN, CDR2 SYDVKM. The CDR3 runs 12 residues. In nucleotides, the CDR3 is TGTGCCAGCAGTTTATCCTCTTCAAAAGGGGTCTTC. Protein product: CASSLSSSKGVF.

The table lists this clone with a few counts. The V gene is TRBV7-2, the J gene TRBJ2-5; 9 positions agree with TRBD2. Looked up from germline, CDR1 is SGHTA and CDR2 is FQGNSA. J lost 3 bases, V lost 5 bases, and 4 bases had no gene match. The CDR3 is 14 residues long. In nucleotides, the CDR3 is TGTGCCAGCAGCGCGGGACTAGCCGAAGAGACCCAGTACTTC. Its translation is CASSAGLAEETQYF.